This T cell receptor (beta chain) emerged from a study of vaccination and CD4 T cells after COVID-19. On this clonotype itself: The antigen remains undetermined.

Treatment defined: approximately nine-day PBMC culture with coronavirus spike peptide pools or control peptides (ViraFEST assay). CD4+ T lymphocytes from the unexposed donor were collected before the COVID-19 pandemic (2011-2018). Cultured CD4+ T-cell DNA underwent Oncomine TCR Beta short-read sequencing. From cultured CD4+ T cells, genomic DNA was extracted. TCRdb recomputed calls from the PCR reads with MiXCR, one row per CDR3 protein. The data show 8,000 to 10,000 distinct CDR3 sequences, about two fifths seen once. Germline V gene data show CDR1 as SNHLY and CDR2 as FYNNEI. This CDR3 has 14 amino acids. With 7 bases removed from V and 2 bases from J, the gap between germline ends came to 15 bases.

Material for sequencing was CD4+ T cells from blood, cultured in vitro. This receptor was taken from a human donor in good health. The rearrangement uses TRBV2 and TRBJ2-7; perhaps D is TRBD1 or TRBD2 (5 bases each). CDR3 nucleotides: TGTGCCAGCAAGGTGACCACGGGGCCCTACGAGCAGTACTTC. As protein: CASKVTTGPYEQYF. Using reference TRBV2 and TRBJ2-7 for the parts outside the CDR3, the full variable domain is EPEVTQTPSHQVTQMGQEVILRCVPISNHLYFYWYRQILGQKVEFLVSFYNNEISEKSEIFDDQFSVERPDGSNFTLKIRSTKLEDSAMYFCASKVTTGPYEQYFGPGTRLTVT.